This paragraph reports one T cell receptor (beta chain). This record belongs to a study of blood T cell repertoires in COVID-19. Study-wide context: T cells, B-cell-depleted T cells, or PBMCs provided the cDNA or gDNA that served as material.

V was cut by 3 bases and J by 7 bases, with 19 bases left in between. CDR3 length: 15 amino acids. In germline, CDR1 is ENHRY, CDR2 SYGVKD. Methods used by the authors: The authors estimated nucleated cell counts from reference gene primer amplification. Clones were read by immunoSEQ multiplex PCR, and TCRdb kept only the in-frame ones, dropping some. That table furnishes V, J and clone size, whereas the DNA furnished D and trimming. The sample lists 120,000 to 150,000 clones; around 80% were seen once. Each participant's cohort was designated according to participant-reported clinical history. Exposed enrollees encountered a COVID-19 case at some point within 2 weeks before study entry.

Input material: PBMCs or T cells enriched from blood (not recorded which). The chain couples TRBV10-3 to TRBJ2-7; weak D call: TRBD2 (5 bases). This TCR came from a young woman who had been exposed to COVID-19. The CDR3 coding sequence is TGTGCCATCAGTGACCCAGGACCCCTCGGGAAGGAGCAGTACTTC. Encoded protein: CAISDPGPLGKEQYF.